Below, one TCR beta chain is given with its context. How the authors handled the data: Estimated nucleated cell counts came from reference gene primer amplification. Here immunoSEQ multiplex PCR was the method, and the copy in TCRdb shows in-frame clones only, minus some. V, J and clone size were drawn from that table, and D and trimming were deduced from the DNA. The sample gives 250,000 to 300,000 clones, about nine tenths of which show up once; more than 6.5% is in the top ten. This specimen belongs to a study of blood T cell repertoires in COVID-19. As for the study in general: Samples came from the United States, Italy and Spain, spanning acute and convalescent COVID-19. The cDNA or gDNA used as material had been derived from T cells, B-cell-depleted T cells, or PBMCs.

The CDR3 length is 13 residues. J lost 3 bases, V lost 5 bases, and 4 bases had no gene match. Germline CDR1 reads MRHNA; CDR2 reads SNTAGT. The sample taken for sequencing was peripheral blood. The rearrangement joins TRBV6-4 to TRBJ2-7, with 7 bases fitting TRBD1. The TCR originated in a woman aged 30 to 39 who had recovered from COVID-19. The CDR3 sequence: CASSTRQGYEQYF. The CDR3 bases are TGTGCCAGCAGTACGAGACAGGGCTACGAGCAGTACTTC.